A selection of T cell receptor beta chains follows, all from one sample in a study of persistence of HIV-infected CD4 T cells. Clones were read by immunoSEQ multiplex PCR, and TCRdb kept only the in-frame ones, dropping some. The sample lists under 20,000 clones, 65% occurring once. For these TCRs, the target antigens are not known. Sequenced material: CD4+ T cells sorted from PBMCs after approximately 20-hour stimulation, taken from a patient who received antiretroviral therapy. The receptors were gathered from an adult woman with HIV who was CMV-seropositive. Each CDR3 is given with its conserved first and last residue. The order of the fields is V gene, D gene, J gene, clone size, CDR3 protein, CDR3 DNA. A D gene is named only where the DNA matches it firmly. Size values are once, few and many counts, or a class for expanded clones, and some rows have none.

v_call: TRBV10-2; d_call: NA; j_call: TRBJ1-5; clone_size: NA; cdr3_aa: CASSESDLGSQHF; cdr3_nt: TGCGCCAGCAGTGAGTCCGACCTGGGGTCCCAGCATTTT
v_call: TRBV4-1; d_call: TRBD2; j_call: TRBJ2-2; clone_size: few; cdr3_aa: CASSPSPSRGGTGELFF; cdr3_nt: TGCGCCAGCAGCCCCTCCCCCTCTCGCGGGGGTACTGGGGAGCTGTTTTTT
v_call: TRBV7-2; d_call: TRBD1; j_call: TRBJ2-3; clone_size: NA; cdr3_aa: CASSLEDRGIDTQYF; cdr3_nt: TGTGCCAGCAGCTTAGAGGACAGGGGGATAGATACGCAGTATTTT
v_call: TRBV7-9; d_call: NA; j_call: TRBJ2-2; clone_size: NA; cdr3_aa: CASSFGSTVTLGGELFF; cdr3_nt: TGTGCCAGCAGCTTTGGGTCGACAGTGACCTTGGGCGGGGAGCTGTTTTTT
v_call: TRBV11-3; d_call: NA; j_call: TRBJ2-7; clone_size: NA; cdr3_aa: CASSPRASYEQYF; cdr3_nt: TGTGCCAGCAGCCCCAGGGCGTCCTACGAGCAGTACTTC
v_call: TRBV25-1; d_call: NA; j_call: TRBJ2-1; clone_size: NA; cdr3_aa: CASSREYNEQFF; cdr3_nt: TGTGCCAGCAGTCGAGAGTACAATGAGCAGTTCTTC
v_call: TRBV5-6; d_call: NA; j_call: TRBJ1-1; clone_size: NA; cdr3_aa: CASSLERGEAFF; cdr3_nt: TGTGCCAGCAGCTTGGAACGAGGGGAAGCTTTCTTT
v_call: TRBV9; d_call: TRBD1; j_call: TRBJ1-2; clone_size: few; cdr3_aa: CASSVALGRTGDGYTF; cdr3_nt: TGTGCCAGCAGCGTAGCTTTGGGGAGGACAGGGGACGGCTACACCTTC
v_call: TRBV5-6; d_call: NA; j_call: TRBJ2-3; clone_size: NA; cdr3_aa: CASSFQGTSTDTQYF; cdr3_nt: TGTGCCAGCAGCTTTCAGGGAACCAGCACAGATACGCAGTATTTT
v_call: TRBV14; d_call: NA; j_call: TRBJ1-1; clone_size: NA; cdr3_aa: CASSPRWAAEAFF; cdr3_nt: TGTGCCAGCAGCCCCCGCTGGGCAGCTGAAGCTTTCTTT
v_call: TRBV7-9; d_call: NA; j_call: TRBJ1-1; clone_size: NA; cdr3_aa: CASSLMGDTEAFF; cdr3_nt: TGTGCCAGCAGCTTAATGGGGGACACTGAAGCTTTCTTT
v_call: TRBV6-5; d_call: TRBD1; j_call: TRBJ2-1; clone_size: few; cdr3_aa: CASRYSGQEHNEQFF; cdr3_nt: TGTGCCAGCAGATACTCGGGACAGGAACACAATGAGCAGTTCTTC
v_call: TRBV3-1/TRBV3-2; d_call: NA; j_call: TRBJ2-2; clone_size: NA; cdr3_aa: CASSRGAFSNTGELFF; cdr3_nt: TGTGCCAGCAGTCGCGGGGCGTTTTCGAACACCGGGGAGCTGTTTTTT
v_call: TRBV5-1; d_call: NA; j_call: TRBJ1-1; clone_size: few; cdr3_aa: CASSLGQVNTEAFF; cdr3_nt: TGCGCCAGCAGCTTGGGACAGGTGAACACTGAAGCTTTCTTT
v_call: TRBV30; d_call: NA; j_call: TRBJ2-4; clone_size: NA; cdr3_aa: CAWKDGGKAKNIQYF; cdr3_nt: TGTGCCTGGAAGGACGGGGGAAAAGCCAAAAACATTCAGTACTTC
v_call: TRBV5-8; d_call: NA; j_call: TRBJ1-2; clone_size: NA; cdr3_aa: CASSLYSYGYTF; cdr3_nt: TGTGCCAGCAGCTTGTATTCTTATGGCTACACCTTC
v_call: TRBV9; d_call: NA; j_call: TRBJ1-6; clone_size: few; cdr3_aa: CASSPQAGSTFNSPLHF; cdr3_nt: TGTGCCAGCAGCCCTCAGGCGGGTTCCACCTTTAATTCACCCCTCCACTTT
v_call: TRBV7-9; d_call: NA; j_call: TRBJ1-2; clone_size: NA; cdr3_aa: CASSLAVANYGYTF; cdr3_nt: TGTGCCAGCAGCTTGGCGGTAGCTAACTATGGCTACACCTTC
v_call: TRBV6-5; d_call: NA; j_call: TRBJ1-6; clone_size: NA; cdr3_aa: CASRYRGSDYSPLHF; cdr3_nt: TGTGCCAGCAGGTATCGAGGGTCAGACTATTCACCCCTCCACTTT
v_call: TRBV2; d_call: NA; j_call: TRBJ2-2; clone_size: few; cdr3_aa: CASSARRISTGELFF; cdr3_nt: TGTGCCAGCAGTGCAAGAAGGATCAGCACCGGGGAGCTGTTTTTT
v_call: TRBV10-3; d_call: NA; j_call: TRBJ2-7; clone_size: medium-sized; cdr3_aa: CAISESGLARNEQYF; cdr3_nt: TGTGCCATCAGTGAGTCGGGCCTAGCGAGGAACGAGCAGTACTTC
v_call: TRBV5-1; d_call: NA; j_call: TRBJ2-1; clone_size: once; cdr3_aa: CASSYGAGARNEQFF; cdr3_nt: TGCGCCAGCAGCTATGGGGCAGGGGCCCGCAATGAGCAGTTCTTC
v_call: TRBV13; d_call: NA; j_call: TRBJ2-2; clone_size: NA; cdr3_aa: CASSWSGELFF; cdr3_nt: TGTGCCAGCAGCTGGTCCGGGGAGCTGTTTTTT
v_call: TRBV6-5; d_call: NA; j_call: TRBJ1-1; clone_size: NA; cdr3_aa: CASLGLIGTEAFF; cdr3_nt: TGTGCCAGCCTTGGGCTTATAGGGACTGAAGCTTTCTTT
v_call: TRBV30; d_call: NA; j_call: TRBJ1-1; clone_size: NA; cdr3_aa: CAWSVLGVNTEAFF; cdr3_nt: TGTGCCTGGAGTGTACTGGGGGTTAACACTGAAGCTTTCTTT
v_call: TRBV7-9; d_call: NA; j_call: TRBJ1-4; clone_size: NA; cdr3_aa: CASSSRDTHEKLFF; cdr3_nt: TGTGCCAGCAGCTCTAGGGATACCCATGAAAAACTGTTTTTT
v_call: TRBV11-2; d_call: TRBD1; j_call: TRBJ1-1; clone_size: NA; cdr3_aa: CASSFGQGFKNTEAFF; cdr3_nt: TGTGCCAGCAGCTTTGGACAGGGGTTCAAGAACACTGAAGCTTTCTTT
v_call: TRBV5-1; d_call: TRBD2; j_call: TRBJ2-3; clone_size: few; cdr3_aa: CASSLSGGLGVRADTQYF; cdr3_nt: TGCGCCAGCAGCCTAAGCGGGGGGCTCGGGGTGAGGGCAGATACGCAGTATTTT
v_call: TRBV13; d_call: TRBD1; j_call: TRBJ2-7; clone_size: NA; cdr3_aa: CASSRGQGSYEQYF; cdr3_nt: TGTGCCAGCAGCCGAGGACAGGGTTCCTACGAGCAGTACTTC
v_call: TRBV19; d_call: TRBD1; j_call: TRBJ1-1; clone_size: NA; cdr3_aa: CASSDTGAEIF; cdr3_nt: TGTGCCAGTAGCGACACAGGGGCGGAGATCTTT
v_call: TRBV24-1; d_call: TRBD2; j_call: TRBJ2-1; clone_size: NA; cdr3_aa: CATSDFTSGINEQFF; cdr3_nt: TGTGCCACCAGTGATTTCACTAGCGGGATCAATGAGCAGTTCTTC
v_call: TRBV5-4; d_call: NA; j_call: TRBJ2-7; clone_size: NA; cdr3_aa: CASSLVDSYEQYF; cdr3_nt: TGTGCCAGCAGCTTGGTAGACAGCTACGAGCAGTACTTC
v_call: TRBV7-3; d_call: NA; j_call: TRBJ2-2; clone_size: NA; cdr3_aa: CASSPARHDTGELFF; cdr3_nt: TGTGCCAGCAGCCCGGCCCGGCACGACACCGGGGAGCTGTTTTTT
v_call: TRBV7-6; d_call: TRBD1; j_call: TRBJ1-1; clone_size: few; cdr3_aa: CASSGRQGGAEAFF; cdr3_nt: TGTGCCAGCAGCGGCCGACAGGGCGGAGCAGAAGCTTTCTTT
v_call: TRBV28; d_call: TRBD1; j_call: TRBJ1-1; clone_size: few; cdr3_aa: CASSKLRDSTAFF; cdr3_nt: TGTGCCAGCAGCAAATTACGGGACAGTACGGCTTTCTTT
v_call: TRBV6-4; d_call: NA; j_call: TRBJ1-1; clone_size: NA; cdr3_aa: CASSVSGGSAEAFF; cdr3_nt: TGTGCCAGCAGTGTCTCCGGAGGGTCGGCTGAAGCTTTCTTT
v_call: TRBV14; d_call: NA; j_call: TRBJ1-2; clone_size: NA; cdr3_aa: CASSQNKGSYGYTF; cdr3_nt: TGTGCCAGCAGCCAAAACAAGGGTAGCTATGGCTACACCTTC
v_call: TRBV19; d_call: NA; j_call: TRBJ2-6; clone_size: NA; cdr3_aa: CASSAGFSGANVLTF; cdr3_nt: TGTGCCAGTAGCGCAGGGTTCTCTGGGGCCAACGTCCTGACTTTC
v_call: TRBV30; d_call: NA; j_call: TRBJ1-6; clone_size: NA; cdr3_aa: CASSISGYNSPLHF; cdr3_nt: TGTGCCAGCTCTATTTCAGGTTATAATTCACCCCTCCACTTT
v_call: TRBV18; d_call: NA; j_call: TRBJ1-3; clone_size: NA; cdr3_aa: CASSSTIGQSGNTIYF; cdr3_nt: TGTGCCAGCTCATCCACCATCGGACAGTCTGGAAACACCATATATTTT
v_call: TRBV10-3; d_call: NA; j_call: TRBJ2-1; clone_size: NA; cdr3_aa: CAISPQGFDEQFF; cdr3_nt: TGTGCCATCAGTCCCCAGGGTTTCGATGAGCAGTTCTTC
v_call: TRBV4-2; d_call: NA; j_call: TRBJ1-1; clone_size: few; cdr3_aa: CASSQGAQTPEAFF; cdr3_nt: TGTGCCAGCAGCCAAGGAGCCCAGACCCCTGAAGCTTTCTTT
v_call: TRBV11-1; d_call: NA; j_call: TRBJ1-2; clone_size: NA; cdr3_aa: CASSLALQGYGYTF; cdr3_nt: TGTGCCAGCAGCTTAGCGCTCCAGGGCTATGGCTACACCTTC
v_call: TRBV7-8; d_call: NA; j_call: TRBJ1-6; clone_size: NA; cdr3_aa: CASSLVSGTNSPLHF; cdr3_nt: TGTGCCAGCAGCTTAGTCTCCGGGACTAATTCACCCCTCCACTTT
v_call: TRBV19; d_call: NA; j_call: TRBJ2-1; clone_size: NA; cdr3_aa: CASSIARDTSSYNEQFF; cdr3_nt: TGTGCCAGTAGTATAGCCCGGGACACCAGCTCCTACAATGAGCAGTTCTTC
v_call: TRBV14; d_call: NA; j_call: TRBJ1-5; clone_size: NA; cdr3_aa: CASSQGRDQPQHF; cdr3_nt: TGTGCCAGCAGCCAAGGCAGGGATCAGCCCCAGCATTTT
v_call: TRBV3-1/TRBV3-2; d_call: NA; j_call: TRBJ1-2; clone_size: NA; cdr3_aa: CASSLLNSHGYTF; cdr3_nt: TGTGCCAGCAGCCTATTGAACAGCCACGGCTACACCTTC
v_call: TRBV3-1/TRBV3-2; d_call: TRBD2; j_call: TRBJ2-3; clone_size: NA; cdr3_aa: CASSHTSGGGDTQYF; cdr3_nt: TGTGCCAGCAGCCACACTAGCGGGGGGGGCGATACGCAGTATTTT
v_call: TRBV18; d_call: NA; j_call: TRBJ1-6; clone_size: NA; cdr3_aa: CASSPLGGRGSYNSPLHF; cdr3_nt: TGTGCCAGCTCACCACTCGGGGGTCGTGGCTCCTATAATTCACCCCTCCACTTT
v_call: TRBV7-3; d_call: NA; j_call: TRBJ1-1; clone_size: NA; cdr3_aa: CASSLIERTEAFF; cdr3_nt: TGTGCCAGCAGCTTAATCGAGCGGACTGAAGCTTTCTTT
v_call: TRBV13; d_call: TRBD2; j_call: TRBJ2-1; clone_size: NA; cdr3_aa: CASLPRGGGGDYSYNEQFF; cdr3_nt: TGTGCCAGCCTCCCCCGGGGGGGCGGGGGGGACTACTCCTACAATGAGCAGTTCTTC
v_call: TRBV18; d_call: NA; j_call: TRBJ2-3; clone_size: NA; cdr3_aa: CASSPSGIAVSTDTQYF; cdr3_nt: TGTGCCAGCTCACCAAGTGGGATAGCGGTGAGCACAGATACGCAGTATTTT
v_call: TRBV3-1/TRBV3-2; d_call: NA; j_call: TRBJ2-1; clone_size: NA; cdr3_aa: CASSHPRGPQMNEQFF; cdr3_nt: TGTGCCAGCAGCCACCCTCGAGGGCCCCAAATGAATGAGCAGTTCTTC
v_call: TRBV7-9; d_call: TRBD1; j_call: TRBJ1-1; clone_size: NA; cdr3_aa: CASSIDRGQAFF; cdr3_nt: TGTGCCAGCAGCATAGACAGGGGGCAGGCTTTCTTT
v_call: TRBV30; d_call: TRBD1; j_call: TRBJ1-2; clone_size: NA; cdr3_aa: CAWSGATGDGYTF; cdr3_nt: TGTGCCTGGAGTGGCGCGACAGGGGATGGCTACACCTTC